This T cell receptor beta chain derives from a study of cytomegalovirus exposure and HLA in healthy donors. Overall study findings and caveats: Earlier findings revealed that most TCR beta V segments proved productive either about 90% or about 30% of the time. Across HLA loci, a later analysis found differing TCR association rates, with DRB1 most and HLA-C fewest.

Concerning this clone: As yet, its antigen is unknown.

With 1 base removed from V and 4 bases from J, the gap between germline ends came to 12 bases. Germline V gene lookup returns CDR1 SGHTS and CDR2 YDEGEE. The CDR3 covers 15 residues. Primers included in the PCR were 60 Vbeta and 13 Jbeta primers. Measured with immunoSEQ multiplex PCR; TCRdb has only the in-frame clones, and not every one. The data show over 150,000 clones, 70% to 85% seen once. The sequencing sample was made of PBMCs. The receptor was derived from a man in his thirties or forties in good health and CMV-seronegative. This chain joins TRBV5-8 and TRBJ2-1, with a weak D call TRBD2 (6 bases). CDR3 in DNA: TGTGCCAGCAGCTTGTACGTCGGGGGATACAATGAGCAGTTCTTC. It specifies CASSLYVGGYNEQFF.